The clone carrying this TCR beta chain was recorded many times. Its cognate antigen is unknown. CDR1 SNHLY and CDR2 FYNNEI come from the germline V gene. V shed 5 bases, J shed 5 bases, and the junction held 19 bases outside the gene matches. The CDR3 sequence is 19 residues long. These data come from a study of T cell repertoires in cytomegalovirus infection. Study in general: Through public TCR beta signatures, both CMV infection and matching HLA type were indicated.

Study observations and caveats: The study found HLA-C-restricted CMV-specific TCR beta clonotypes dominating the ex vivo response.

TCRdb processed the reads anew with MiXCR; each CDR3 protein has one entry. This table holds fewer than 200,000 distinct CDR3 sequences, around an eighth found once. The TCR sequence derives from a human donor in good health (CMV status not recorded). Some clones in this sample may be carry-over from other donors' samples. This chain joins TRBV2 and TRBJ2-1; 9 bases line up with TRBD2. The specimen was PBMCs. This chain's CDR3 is CASSRYQTTWTSVDNEQFF. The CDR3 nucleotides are TGTGCCAGCAGTCGATACCAAACTACTTGGACTAGCGTAGACAATGAGCAGTTCTTC.